Shown below are 3 T cell receptor beta chains from a single sample sequenced in a study of coeliac disease. TCRdb keeps only in-frame clones here, not all; method: immunoSEQ multiplex PCR. The table has 6,000 to 8,000 clones, approximately 72% seen once; the top ten hold roughly 5.7%. Sequenced material: lamina propria lymphocytes from the gut. These receptors all stem from a man younger than 40 with celiac disease.

This clone appeared once. The junction and the germline gene differ at one end; a read error may be behind it. The genes are TRBV5-5 and TRBJ1-1; the D gene is possibly TRBD1 (5 bases). Per the germline V gene, CDR1 is SGHKS and CDR2 is YYEKEE (reference sequence). The CDR3 consists of 17 residues. For the CDR3, the DNA is TGTGCCAGCAGCTCGACACTCCTCGACAGTGCCGGCACTAAAGCTTTCTTT. It specifies CASSSTLLDSAGTKAFF.

This rearrangement joins TRBV5-5 to TRBJ1-2; 7 positions agree with TRBD1. Germline loops: CDR1 SGHKS, CDR2 YYEKEE (reference sequence). The CDR3 loop spans 16 amino acids. The trim removed 0 bases at V and 0 bases at J, leaving 5 bases unmatched. CDR3 bases: TGTGCCAGCAGCTTGGCGGACAGGACCGCTAACTATGGCTACACCTTC. Protein sequence: CASSLADRTANYGYTF.

V gene TRBV11-2 combines with J gene TRBJ2-2; 13 bases are shared with TRBD2. The junction had 7 bases not matched to a gene; V was cut back by 5 bases and J by 7 bases. The CDR3 spans 16 residues. The germline V gene has CDR1 SGHAT and CDR2 FQNNGV. In DNA form, the CDR3 reads TGTGCCAGCAGCCAGGGACTAGCGGGGCGGGGCGGGGAGCTGTTTTTT. Translation gives CASSQGLAGRGGELFF.